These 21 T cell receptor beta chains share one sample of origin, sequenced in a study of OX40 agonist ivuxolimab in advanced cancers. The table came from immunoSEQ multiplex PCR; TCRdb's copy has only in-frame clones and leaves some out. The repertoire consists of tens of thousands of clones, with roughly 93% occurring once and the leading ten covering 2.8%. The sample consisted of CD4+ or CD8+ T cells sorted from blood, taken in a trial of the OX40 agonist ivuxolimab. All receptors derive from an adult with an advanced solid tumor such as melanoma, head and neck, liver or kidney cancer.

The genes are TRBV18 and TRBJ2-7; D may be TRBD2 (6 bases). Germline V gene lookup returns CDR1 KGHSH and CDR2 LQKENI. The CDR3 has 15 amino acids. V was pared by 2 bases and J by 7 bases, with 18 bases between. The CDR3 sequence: CASSPGSVGGLEQYF. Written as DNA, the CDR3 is TGTGCCAGCTCACCAGGCTCGGTCGGGGGACTTGAGCAGTACTTC.

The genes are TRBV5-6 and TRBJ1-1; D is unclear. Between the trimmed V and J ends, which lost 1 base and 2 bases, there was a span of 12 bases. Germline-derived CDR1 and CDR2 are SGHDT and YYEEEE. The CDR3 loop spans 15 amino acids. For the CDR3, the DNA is TGTGCCAGCAGCTTGAAACCCAGTTTAAACACTGAAGCTTTCTTT. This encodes CASSLKPSLNTEAFF.

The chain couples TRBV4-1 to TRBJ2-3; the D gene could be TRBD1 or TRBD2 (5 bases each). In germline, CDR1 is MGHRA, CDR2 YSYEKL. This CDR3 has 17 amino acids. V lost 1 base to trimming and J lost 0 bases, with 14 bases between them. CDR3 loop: CASSQAWAGSSTDTQYF. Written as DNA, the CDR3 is TGCGCCAGCAGCCAAGCATGGGCAGGGAGTAGCACAGATACGCAGTATTTT.

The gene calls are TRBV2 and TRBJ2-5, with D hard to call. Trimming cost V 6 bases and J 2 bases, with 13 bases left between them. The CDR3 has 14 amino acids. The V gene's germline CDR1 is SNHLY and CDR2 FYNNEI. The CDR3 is CASRGITQQETQYF. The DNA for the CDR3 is TGTGCCAGCAGGGGGATCACGCAACAAGAGACCCAGTACTTC.

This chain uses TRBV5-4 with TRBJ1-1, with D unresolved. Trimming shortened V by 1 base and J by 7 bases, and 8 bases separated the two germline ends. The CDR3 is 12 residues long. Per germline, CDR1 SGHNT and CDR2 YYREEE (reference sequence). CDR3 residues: CASSLMEGEAFF. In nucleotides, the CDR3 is TGTGCCAGCAGCTTGATGGAGGGTGAAGCTTTCTTT. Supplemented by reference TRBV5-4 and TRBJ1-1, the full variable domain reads ETGVTQSPTHLIKTRGQQVTLRCSSQSGHNTVSWYQQALGQGPQFIFQYYREEENGRGNFPPRFSGLQFPNYSSELNVNALELDDSALYLCASSLMEGEAFFGQGTRLTVV.

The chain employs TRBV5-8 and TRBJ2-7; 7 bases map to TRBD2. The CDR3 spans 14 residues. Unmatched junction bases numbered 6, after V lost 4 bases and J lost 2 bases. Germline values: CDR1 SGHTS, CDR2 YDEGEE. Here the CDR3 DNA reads TGTGCCAGCAGCGGGGGAGGGATTACCTACGAGCAGTACTTC. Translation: CASSGGGITYEQYF.

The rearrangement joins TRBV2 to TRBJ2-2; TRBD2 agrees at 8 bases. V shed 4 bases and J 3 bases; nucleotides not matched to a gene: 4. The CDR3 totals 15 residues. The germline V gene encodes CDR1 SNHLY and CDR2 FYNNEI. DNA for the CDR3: TGTGCCAGCAGTGTTAACGGGAGGGACACCGGGGAGCTGTTTTTT. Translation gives CASSVNGRDTGELFF.

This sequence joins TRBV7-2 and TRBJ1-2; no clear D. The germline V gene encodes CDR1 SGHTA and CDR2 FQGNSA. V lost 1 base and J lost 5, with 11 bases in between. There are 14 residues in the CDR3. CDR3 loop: CASSLGTGWYGYTF. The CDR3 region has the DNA TGTGCCAGCAGCTTAGGTACGGGGTGGTATGGCTACACCTTC. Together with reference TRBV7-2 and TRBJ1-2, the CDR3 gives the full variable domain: GAGVSQSPSNKVTEKGKDVELRCDPISGHTALYWYRQSLGQGLEFLIYFQGNSAPDKSGLPSDRFSAERTGGSVSTLTIQRTQQEDSAVYLCASSLGTGWYGYTFGSGTRLTVV.

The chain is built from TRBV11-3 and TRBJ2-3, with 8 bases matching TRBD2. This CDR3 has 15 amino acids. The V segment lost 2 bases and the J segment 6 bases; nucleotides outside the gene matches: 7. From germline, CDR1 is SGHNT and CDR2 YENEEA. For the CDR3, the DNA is TGTGCCAGCAGCTTAAACGGGGGGGCCTGGGATACGCAGTATTTT. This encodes CASSLNGGAWDTQYF.

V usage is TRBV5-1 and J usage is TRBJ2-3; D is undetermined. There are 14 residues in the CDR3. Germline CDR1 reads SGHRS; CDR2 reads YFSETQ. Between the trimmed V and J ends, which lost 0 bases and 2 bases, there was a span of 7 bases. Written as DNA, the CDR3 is TGCGCCAGCAGCTTGGAAGCCCTCACAGATACGCAGTATTTT. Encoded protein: CASSLEALTDTQYF.

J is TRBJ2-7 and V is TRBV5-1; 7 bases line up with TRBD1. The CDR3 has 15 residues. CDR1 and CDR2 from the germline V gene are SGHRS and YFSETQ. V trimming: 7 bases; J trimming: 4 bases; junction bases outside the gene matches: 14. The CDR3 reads CASSYWTGSGYEQYF. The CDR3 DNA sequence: TGCGCCAGCTCCTATTGGACAGGATCAGGGTACGAGCAGTACTTC.

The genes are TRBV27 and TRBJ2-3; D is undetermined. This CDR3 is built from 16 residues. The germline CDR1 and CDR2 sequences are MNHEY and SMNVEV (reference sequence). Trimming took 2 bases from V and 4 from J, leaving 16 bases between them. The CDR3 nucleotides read TGTGCCAGCAGTTTAATAAAACCTCTTGTGGCAGATACGCAGTATTTT. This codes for CASSLIKPLVADTQYF.

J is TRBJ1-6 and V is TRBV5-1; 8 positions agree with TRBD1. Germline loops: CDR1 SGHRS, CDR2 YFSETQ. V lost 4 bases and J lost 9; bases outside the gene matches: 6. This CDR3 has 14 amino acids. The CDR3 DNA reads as TGCGCCAGCAGCGCCGGACAGGGAACTTCACCCCTCCACTTT. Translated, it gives CASSAGQGTSPLHF.

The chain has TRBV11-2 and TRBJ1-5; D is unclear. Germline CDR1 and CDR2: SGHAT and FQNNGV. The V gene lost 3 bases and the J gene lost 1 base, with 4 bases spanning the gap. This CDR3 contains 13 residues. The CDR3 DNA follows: TGTGCCAGCAGCTTGAGCAGCAATCAGCCCCAGCATTTT. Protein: CASSLSSNQPQHF.

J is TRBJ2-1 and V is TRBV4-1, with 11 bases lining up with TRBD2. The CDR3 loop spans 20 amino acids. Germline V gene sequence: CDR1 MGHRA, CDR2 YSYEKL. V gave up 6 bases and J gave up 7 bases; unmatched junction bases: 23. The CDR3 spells CASSYPPSGSSGRPGNEQFF. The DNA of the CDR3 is TGCGCCAGCAGTTATCCCCCGAGCGGGTCTAGCGGGAGGCCGGGGAATGAGCAGTTCTTC.

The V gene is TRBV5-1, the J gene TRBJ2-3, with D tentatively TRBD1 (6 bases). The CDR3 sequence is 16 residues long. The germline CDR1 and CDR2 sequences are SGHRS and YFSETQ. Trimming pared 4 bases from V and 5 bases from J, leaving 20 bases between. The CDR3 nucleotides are TGCGCCAGCAGCCTAACACCACAGGGAAATGGAGATACGCAGTATTTT. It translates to CASSLTPQGNGDTQYF.

Here the CDR3 DNA reads TGTGCCAGCAGCCCAGAAGGGGGGCGTGGCACTGAAGCTTTCTTT. It specifies CASSPEGGRGTEAFF. The chain employs TRBV7-9 and TRBJ1-1; TRBD1 is a possible D gene (6 bases). Germline CDR1 is SEHNR and CDR2 is FQNEAQ (reference sequence). Trimming took 5 bases from V and 4 from J, leaving 17 bases between them. CDR3 size: 15 residues.

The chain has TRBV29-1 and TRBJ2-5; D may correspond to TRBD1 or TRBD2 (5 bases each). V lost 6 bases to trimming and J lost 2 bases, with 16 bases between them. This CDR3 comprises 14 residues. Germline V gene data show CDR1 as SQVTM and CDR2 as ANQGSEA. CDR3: CSVLWGTDQETQYF. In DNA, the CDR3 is TGCAGCGTCCTCTGGGGGACGGATCAAGAGACCCAGTACTTC.

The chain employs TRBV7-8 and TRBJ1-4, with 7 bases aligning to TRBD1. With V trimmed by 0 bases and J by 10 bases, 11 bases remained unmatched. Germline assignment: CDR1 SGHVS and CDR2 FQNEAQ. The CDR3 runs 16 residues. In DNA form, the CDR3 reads TGTGCCAGCAGCTTAGCGCTTAGACAGGGCGGAGGAAAACTGTTTTTT. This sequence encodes CASSLALRQGGGKLFF. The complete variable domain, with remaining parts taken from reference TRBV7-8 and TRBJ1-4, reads GAGVSQSPRYKVAKRGQDVALRCDPISGHVSLFWYQQALGQGPEFLTYFQNEAQLDKSGLPSDRFFAERPEGSVSTLKIQRTQQEDSAVYLCASSLALRQGGGKLFFGSGTQLSVL.

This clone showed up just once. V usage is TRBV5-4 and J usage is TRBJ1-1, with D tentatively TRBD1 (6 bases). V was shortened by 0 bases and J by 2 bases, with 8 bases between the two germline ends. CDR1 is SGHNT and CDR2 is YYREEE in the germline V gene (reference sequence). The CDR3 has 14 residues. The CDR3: CASSLATGNTEAFF. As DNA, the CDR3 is TGTGCCAGCAGCTTGGCGACAGGAAACACTGAAGCTTTCTTT.

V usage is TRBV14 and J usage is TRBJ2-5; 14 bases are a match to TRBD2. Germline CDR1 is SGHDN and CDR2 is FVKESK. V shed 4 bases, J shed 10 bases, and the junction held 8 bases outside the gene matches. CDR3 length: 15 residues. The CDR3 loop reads CASSRGLAGAGGQYF. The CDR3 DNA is TGTGCCAGCAGCCGGGGACTAGCGGGAGCGGGAGGCCAGTACTTC. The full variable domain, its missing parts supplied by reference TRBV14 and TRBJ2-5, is EAGVTQFPSHSVIEKGQTVTLRCDPISGHDNLYWYRRVMGKEIKFLLHFVKESKQDESGMPNNRFLAERTGGTYSTLKVQPAELEDSGVYFCASSRGLAGAGGQYFGPGTRLLVL.